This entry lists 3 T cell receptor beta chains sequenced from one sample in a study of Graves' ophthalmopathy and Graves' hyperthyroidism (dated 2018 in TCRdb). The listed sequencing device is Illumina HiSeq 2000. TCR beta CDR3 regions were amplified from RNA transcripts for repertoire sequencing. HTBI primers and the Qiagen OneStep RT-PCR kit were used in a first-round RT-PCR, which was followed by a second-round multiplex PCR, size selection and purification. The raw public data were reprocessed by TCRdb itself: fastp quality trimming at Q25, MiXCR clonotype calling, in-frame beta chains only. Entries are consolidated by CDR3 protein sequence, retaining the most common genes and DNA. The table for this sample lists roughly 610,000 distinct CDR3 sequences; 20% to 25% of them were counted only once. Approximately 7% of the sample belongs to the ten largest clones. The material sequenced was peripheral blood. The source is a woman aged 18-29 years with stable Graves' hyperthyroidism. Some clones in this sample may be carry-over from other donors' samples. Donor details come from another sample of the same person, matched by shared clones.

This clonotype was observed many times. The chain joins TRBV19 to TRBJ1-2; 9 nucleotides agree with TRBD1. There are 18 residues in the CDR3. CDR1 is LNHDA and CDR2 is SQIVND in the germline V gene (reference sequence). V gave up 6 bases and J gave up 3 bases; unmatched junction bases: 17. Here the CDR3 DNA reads TGTGCCAGTAGCCTGGCCCTCACTACAGGGGGCTTTGACTATGGCTACACCTTC. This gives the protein CASSLALTTGGFDYGYTF.

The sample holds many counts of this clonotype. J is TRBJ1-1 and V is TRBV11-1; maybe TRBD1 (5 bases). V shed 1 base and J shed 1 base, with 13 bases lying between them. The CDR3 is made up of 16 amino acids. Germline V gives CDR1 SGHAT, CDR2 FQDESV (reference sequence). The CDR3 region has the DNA TGTGCCAGCAGCTTAGGACAAGACAGCCCGAACACTGAAGCTTTCTTT. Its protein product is CASSLGQDSPNTEAFF.

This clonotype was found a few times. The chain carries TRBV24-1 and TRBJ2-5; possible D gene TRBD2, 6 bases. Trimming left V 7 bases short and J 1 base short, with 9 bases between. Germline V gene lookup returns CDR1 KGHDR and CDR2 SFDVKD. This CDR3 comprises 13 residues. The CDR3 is CATSFGGQETQYF. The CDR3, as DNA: TGTGCCACCAGCTTCGGGGGCCAAGAGACCCAGTACTTC.